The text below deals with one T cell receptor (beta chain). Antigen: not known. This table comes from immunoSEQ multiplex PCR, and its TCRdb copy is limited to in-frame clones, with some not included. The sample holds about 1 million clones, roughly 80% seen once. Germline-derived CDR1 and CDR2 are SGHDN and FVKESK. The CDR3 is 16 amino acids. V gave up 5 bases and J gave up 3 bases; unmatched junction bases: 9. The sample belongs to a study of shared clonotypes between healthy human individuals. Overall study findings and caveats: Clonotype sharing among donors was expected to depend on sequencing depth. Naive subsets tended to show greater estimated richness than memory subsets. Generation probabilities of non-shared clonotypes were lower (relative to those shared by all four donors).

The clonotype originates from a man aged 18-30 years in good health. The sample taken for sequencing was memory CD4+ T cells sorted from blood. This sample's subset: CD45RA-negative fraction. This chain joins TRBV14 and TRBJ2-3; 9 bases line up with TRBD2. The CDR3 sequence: CASSSGGGGVTDTQYF. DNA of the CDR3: TGTGCCAGCAGCTCTGGAGGCGGGGGGGTAACAGATACGCAGTATTTT.